Listed below are T cell receptor beta chains from one sample, sequenced in a study of ipilimumab plus nivolumab after autologous stem cell transplantation. Sequencing used immunoSEQ multiplex PCR; TCRdb keeps in-frame clones, though not all of them. The sample has 35,000 to 50,000 clones; over 75% are singletons. The sample here was PBMCs, taken in a trial of ipilimumab plus nivolumab as post-transplant consolidation. Receptors were obtained from a male donor with multiple myeloma. Both conserved end residues are part of each CDR3. The order of the fields is V gene, D gene, J gene, clone size, CDR3 DNA, CDR3 protein. The D gene is left open where the match is weak. Expanded clones are given a class, and other clones once, few, many or no size at all.

V gene: TRBV19
D gene: -
J gene: TRBJ2-6
clone size: -
CDR3 DNA: TGTGCCAGTACTGTCTCTGGGGCCAACGTCCTGACTTTC
CDR3 protein: CASTVSGANVLTF

V gene: TRBV4-2
D gene: -
J gene: TRBJ1-2
clone size: -
CDR3 DNA: TGTGCCAGCAGCCAACGTGAGGGGCATGGCTACACCTTC
CDR3 protein: CASSQREGHGYTF

V gene: TRBV27
D gene: TRBD1
J gene: TRBJ1-4
clone size: -
CDR3 DNA: TGTGCCAGCAGTTTATATGGGACAGGACGGGAAAAACTGTTTTTT
CDR3 protein: CASSLYGTGREKLFF

V gene: TRBV7-2
D gene: -
J gene: TRBJ1-3
clone size: -
CDR3 DNA: TGTGCCAGCAGCTTAGCGCTAACGCCTTCCTCTGGAAACACCATATATTTT
CDR3 protein: CASSLALTPSSGNTIYF

V gene: TRBV2
D gene: TRBD1
J gene: TRBJ1-1
clone size: -
CDR3 DNA: TGTGCCAGCTCCGACAGGGGAATGAACACTGAAGCTTTCTTT
CDR3 protein: CASSDRGMNTEAFF

V gene: TRBV5-1
D gene: TRBD2
J gene: TRBJ2-2
clone size: -
CDR3 DNA: TGCGCCAGCAGCTTTCAACTGGGGGGGGCCGGGGAGCTGTTTTTT
CDR3 protein: CASSFQLGGAGELFF

V gene: TRBV5-1
D gene: -
J gene: TRBJ2-7
clone size: -
CDR3 DNA: TGCGCCAGCAGCTTGGTCCCCCTGGTCACCCCGACCCCATACGAGCAGTACTTC
CDR3 protein: CASSLVPLVTPTPYEQYF

V gene: TRBV6-4
D gene: -
J gene: TRBJ2-5
clone size: -
CDR3 DNA: TGTGCCGGACTGACACTGTACCAAGAGACCCAGTACTTC
CDR3 protein: CAGLTLYQETQYF

V gene: TRBV5-8
D gene: -
J gene: TRBJ1-1
clone size: -
CDR3 DNA: TGTGCCAGCCCCGAGGGTACAGTACGACAAACTATGAACACTGAAGCTTTCTTT
CDR3 protein: CASPEGTVRQTMNTEAFF

V gene: TRBV6-6
D gene: -
J gene: TRBJ2-4
clone size: -
CDR3 DNA: TGTGCCAGCAGTTACGAGAGAAACATTCAGTACTTC
CDR3 protein: CASSYERNIQYF

V gene: TRBV23-1
D gene: -
J gene: TRBJ1-1
clone size: -
CDR3 DNA: TGCGCCAGCCCCTCTGGTAGGGGGTTAGGTTTGAACACTGAAGCTTTCTTT
CDR3 protein: CASPSGRGLGLNTEAFF

V gene: TRBV19
D gene: TRBD1
J gene: TRBJ2-5
clone size: -
CDR3 DNA: TGTGCCAGTAGTACCAGCCGGACAGGCCAAGAGACCCAGTACTTC
CDR3 protein: CASSTSRTGQETQYF

V gene: TRBV5-1
D gene: -
J gene: TRBJ2-6
clone size: -
CDR3 DNA: TGCGCCAGCAGCTTGGGACAGTCTGGGGCCAACGTCCTGACTTTC
CDR3 protein: CASSLGQSGANVLTF

V gene: TRBV18
D gene: -
J gene: TRBJ2-2
clone size: -
CDR3 DNA: TGTGCCAGCTCACCCCCAAGAGGCACCGGGGAGCTGTTTTTT
CDR3 protein: CASSPPRGTGELFF

V gene: TRBV19
D gene: TRBD1
J gene: TRBJ1-5
clone size: medium-sized
CDR3 DNA: TGTGCCAGTAGTAGGACAGGGGAGCGTCAGCCCCAGCATTTT
CDR3 protein: CASSRTGERQPQHF

V gene: TRBV7-2
D gene: TRBD2
J gene: TRBJ2-3
clone size: -
CDR3 DNA: TGTGCCAGCAGTCATAGGGTTAGCGGGGAGGCCACAGATACGCAGTATTTT
CDR3 protein: CASSHRVSGEATDTQYF

V gene: TRBV4-2
D gene: TRBD2
J gene: TRBJ2-7
clone size: -
CDR3 DNA: TGTGCCAGCAGCCAAGAAGCGGGAGAGATCTACGAGCAGTACTTC
CDR3 protein: CASSQEAGEIYEQYF

V gene: TRBV5-4
D gene: -
J gene: TRBJ1-3
clone size: once
CDR3 DNA: TGTGCCAGCAGCTTGGATGGGGGCTCTGGAAACACCATATATTTT
CDR3 protein: CASSLDGGSGNTIYF

V gene: TRBV19
D gene: -
J gene: TRBJ1-1
clone size: once
CDR3 DNA: TGTGCCAGTAGTATACAGGGTAGCACTGAAGCTTTCTTT
CDR3 protein: CASSIQGSTEAFF

V gene: TRBV7-3
D gene: -
J gene: TRBJ1-1
clone size: few
CDR3 DNA: TGTGCCAGCAGTTCTCAAAGGGACACTGAAGCTTTCTTT
CDR3 protein: CASSSQRDTEAFF

V gene: TRBV29-1
D gene: -
J gene: TRBJ2-7
clone size: -
CDR3 DNA: TGCAGCGTTGCGGAGTCGTCTGTTGGTTACGAGCAGTACTTC
CDR3 protein: CSVAESSVGYEQYF

V gene: TRBV4-1
D gene: TRBD1
J gene: TRBJ1-3
clone size: -
CDR3 DNA: TGCGCCAGCAGCCAACTCGTCGGACAGGGCTCTGGAAACACCATATATTTT
CDR3 protein: CASSQLVGQGSGNTIYF

V gene: TRBV2
D gene: TRBD2
J gene: TRBJ2-7
clone size: -
CDR3 DNA: TGTGCCAGCAGTGAAGCTATCGGGGGGATCTCCTACGAGCAGTACTTC
CDR3 protein: CASSEAIGGISYEQYF

V gene: TRBV6-1
D gene: -
J gene: TRBJ1-5
clone size: -
CDR3 DNA: TGTGCCAGCAGGGGGCAGAGCAATCAGCCCCAGCATTTT
CDR3 protein: CASRGQSNQPQHF

V gene: TRBV30
D gene: -
J gene: TRBJ2-2
clone size: once
CDR3 DNA: TGTGCCTGGAGTGCATTAGGGGGGCTCGCGAACACCGGGGAGCTGTTTTTT
CDR3 protein: CAWSALGGLANTGELFF

V gene: TRBV7-2
D gene: -
J gene: TRBJ2-4
clone size: -
CDR3 DNA: TGTGCCAGCAGCCTAATATCAACCAAAAACATTCAGTACTTC
CDR3 protein: CASSLISTKNIQYF

V gene: TRBV7-3
D gene: -
J gene: TRBJ1-2
clone size: -
CDR3 DNA: TGTGCCAGCAGCGGGGGGAGATCAACTAACTATGGCTACACCTTC
CDR3 protein: CASSGGRSTNYGYTF

V gene: TRBV28
D gene: -
J gene: TRBJ1-4
clone size: -
CDR3 DNA: TGTGCCAGCAGTCTGGACAGCTATAATGAAAAACTGTTTTTT
CDR3 protein: CASSLDSYNEKLFF

V gene: TRBV9
D gene: TRBD1
J gene: TRBJ1-4
clone size: -
CDR3 DNA: TGTGCCAGCAGCGGCAGGGGGGCTAATGAAAAACTGTTTTTT
CDR3 protein: CASSGRGANEKLFF

V gene: TRBV27
D gene: -
J gene: TRBJ2-3
clone size: -
CDR3 DNA: TGTGCCAGCAGTCCGGCATTCACAGATACGCAGTATTTT
CDR3 protein: CASSPAFTDTQYF

V gene: TRBV7-6
D gene: TRBD1
J gene: TRBJ1-2
clone size: -
CDR3 DNA: TGTGCCAGCAGCTTAGGCAGGGGGGACCGTGGCTACACCTTC
CDR3 protein: CASSLGRGDRGYTF

V gene: TRBV7-2
D gene: TRBD2
J gene: TRBJ2-5
clone size: -
CDR3 DNA: TGTGCCAGCAGCTTAGGACTAGCGGGAGGTTACCAAGAGACCCAGTACTTC
CDR3 protein: CASSLGLAGGYQETQYF

V gene: TRBV29-1
D gene: -
J gene: TRBJ1-1
clone size: -
CDR3 DNA: TGCAGCACGGACGGCGCAGGGCAAGCTTTCTTT
CDR3 protein: CSTDGAGQAFF

V gene: TRBV30
D gene: -
J gene: TRBJ2-3
clone size: once
CDR3 DNA: TGTGCCTGGAGCGGCCCCGGGGATACGCAGTATTTT
CDR3 protein: CAWSGPGDTQYF

V gene: TRBV7-3
D gene: TRBD1
J gene: TRBJ1-1
clone size: once
CDR3 DNA: TGTGCCAGCAGTCCGACGACAGGGGGCAACACTGAAGCTTTCTTT
CDR3 protein: CASSPTTGGNTEAFF